One sample yielded the 22 T cell receptor beta chains listed below, sequenced in a study of technical replicates of blood from a handful of donors. Libraries were prepared by immunoSEQ multiplex PCR; TCRdb keeps only in-frame clonotypes and omits some of them. The table shows 65,000 to 90,000 clones, with roughly 90% occurring only once. Source material: PBMCs. The receptors shown here come from a human donor in good health. Some clones in this sample may be carry-over from other donors' samples.

The rearrangement links TRBV6-6 to TRBJ1-1; perhaps TRBD1 as D (6 bases). Trimming took 0 bases from V and 4 from J, leaving 12 bases between them. Germline values: CDR1 MNHNY, CDR2 SVGAGI (reference sequence). The CDR3 sequence is 15 residues long. DNA for the CDR3: TGTGCCAGCAGTTACTCTGGGGGCTCGGGCACTGAAGCTTTCTTT. It is translated as CASSYSGGSGTEAFF.

This clone was recorded once. This rearrangement joins TRBV5-6 to TRBJ2-1, with D perhaps matching TRBD2 (6 bases). Germline V CDR1 and CDR2: SGHDT, YYEEEE. CDR3 length equals 12 residues. The CDR3: CAAGRPYNEQFF. CDR3 sequence (DNA): TGTGCGGCGGGGAGGCCCTACAATGAGCAGTTCTTC.

The rearrangement uses TRBV7-9 and TRBJ2-7; 13 nucleotides align to TRBD2. Germline assignment: CDR1 SEHNR and CDR2 FQNEAQ (reference sequence). The J segment lost 6 bases and the V segment lost 6 bases, leaving 8 bases of the junction unmatched. This CDR3 is built from 15 residues. The CDR3 sequence: CASSDPRTSGGEQYF. The CDR3 bases are TGTGCCAGCAGTGACCCTCGGACTAGCGGGGGCGAGCAGTACTTC.

The chain couples TRBV10-3 to TRBJ1-4; tentatively, D is TRBD1 (6 bases). Germline CDR1 reads ENHRY; CDR2 reads SYGVKD. V gave up 3 bases and J gave up 0 bases, with 8 bases separating them. The CDR3 runs to 15 residues. CDR3 in DNA: TGTGCCATCAGTGATGGGGGCACAACTAATGAAAAACTGTTTTTT. Translated, it gives CAISDGGTTNEKLFF.

This chain joins TRBV19 and TRBJ1-1; 8 bases match TRBD1. V was clipped by 2 bases and J by 11 bases; unmatched bases: 13. Germline CDR1 reads LNHDA; CDR2 reads SQIVND (reference sequence). There are 15 residues in the CDR3. The CDR3 sequence: CASSIRQGPVGEAFF. CDR3 DNA sequence: TGTGCCAGTAGTATACGACAGGGGCCGGTGGGGGAGGCTTTCTTT.

The rearrangement joins TRBV6-6 to TRBJ2-3; 7 bases fit TRBD2. CDR3 length: 15 residues. V lost 5 bases, J lost 3 bases, and 8 bases stayed unmatched. Germline V gene lookup returns CDR1 MNHNY and CDR2 SVGAGI (reference sequence). The CDR3 DNA sequence: TGTGCCAGCAGTAAACTAGCGACGGGAACAGATACGCAGTATTTT. Protein: CASSKLATGTDTQYF.

The CDR3 DNA is TGTGCCAGCGGGACTACCCAAGAGACCCAGTACTTC. Protein: CASGTTQETQYF. The chain employs TRBV2 and TRBJ2-5; TRBD2 aligns across 7 bases. Germline assignment: CDR1 SNHLY and CDR2 FYNNEI. This CDR3 has 12 residues. With 8 bases clipped from V and 1 base from J, the junction kept 1 base outside the gene matches. The full variable domain, its missing parts supplied by reference TRBV2 and TRBJ2-5, is EPEVTQTPSHQVTQMGQEVILRCVPISNHLYFYWYRQILGQKVEFLVSFYNNEISEKSEIFDDQFSVERPDGSNFTLKIRSTKLEDSAMYFCASGTTQETQYFGPGTRLLVL.

The J gene is TRBJ2-5, the V gene TRBV25-1; a weak D match, TRBD2 (5 bases). With 4 bases removed from V and 5 bases from J, the gap between germline ends came to 23 bases. Germline V lookup: CDR1 MGHDK, CDR2 SYGVNS. The CDR3 spans 17 residues. The CDR3 reads CASSASTLSGRGETQYF. The CDR3 bases are TGTGCCAGCAGTGCTAGCACTCTCTCCGGGCGCGGGGAGACCCAGTACTTC.

This clone was counted only a few times. The genes are TRBV6-1 and TRBJ1-1, with 7 bases identical to TRBD1. The CDR3 totals 13 residues. V shed 4 bases and J 5 bases; nucleotides not matched to a gene: 4. Germline V lookup: CDR1 MNHNS, CDR2 SASEGT. The CDR3 DNA reads TGTGCCAGCAGTGGACAGGGTTGGACTGAAGCTTTCTTT. This sequence encodes CASSGQGWTEAFF.

The chain recombines TRBV7-2 with TRBJ1-2, with a possible D match to TRBD1 (5 bases). The CDR3 consists of 14 residues. Trimming left V 7 bases short and J 4 bases short, with 16 bases between. CDR1 SGHTA and CDR2 FQGNSA come from the germline V gene. CDR3: CASTSGGRTYGYTF. CDR3 DNA: TGTGCCAGCACCTCCGGGGGACGGACCTATGGCTACACCTTC.

The gene calls are TRBV9 and TRBJ2-7, with D unclear. Germline loops: CDR1 SGDLS, CDR2 YYNGEE. V lost 3 bases and J 3 bases, leaving 16 bases between the germline ends. This CDR3 has 15 amino acids. The CDR3 nucleotides read TGTGCCAGCAGCGCCAGCCCCCTTAGCTACTACGAGCAGTACTTC. Translation: CASSASPLSYYEQYF.

The chain uses TRBV29-1 and TRBJ2-3; tentatively, D is TRBD2 (6 bases). The CDR3 covers 15 residues. V dropped 6 bases and J dropped 1 base, with 17 bases sitting between them. CDR1 is SQVTM, CDR2 ANQGSEA, per germline. The CDR3 nucleotides are TGCAGCGTCCTCTTCTTGACTAGGGGCACAGATACGCAGTATTTT. This translates into CSVLFLTRGTDTQYF.

This rearrangement joins TRBV10-2 to TRBJ1-1; tentative D call: TRBD1 (6 bases). The length of the CDR3 is 13 residues. Trimming shortened V by 8 bases and J by 2 bases, and 12 bases separated the two germline ends. Germline values: CDR1 WSHSY, CDR2 SAAADI. CDR3 protein: CASGRGVNTEAFF. CDR3 in DNA: TGCGCCAGCGGCAGGGGCGTCAACACTGAAGCTTTCTTT.

This clone turned up a few times. The V call is TRBV19, the J call TRBJ1-2; 12 bases fit TRBD1. V lost 4 bases and J lost 4; bases outside the gene matches: 7. CDR1 LNHDA and CDR2 SQIVND come from the germline V gene (reference sequence). The CDR3 has 16 amino acids. CDR3 coding DNA: TGTGCCAGTAGTAGGCAGGGACAGGGGGCCGGCTATGGCTACACCTTC. This gives the protein CASSRQGQGAGYGYTF.

The V call is TRBV19, the J call TRBJ2-7; D ambiguous. The germline gives CDR1 LNHDA, CDR2 SQIVND (reference sequence). V was pared by 7 bases and J by 6 bases, with 22 bases between. This CDR3 is built from 15 residues. This chain's CDR3 is CASTPRQISFGEQYF. The CDR3 DNA follows: TGTGCCAGTACCCCTCGACAAATATCCTTCGGCGAGCAGTACTTC.

The chain links TRBV5-6 to TRBJ2-7; TRBD2 aligns across 8 bases. This CDR3 has 15 amino acids. With 2 bases clipped from V and 5 bases from J, the junction kept 9 bases outside the gene matches. Germline values: CDR1 SGHDT, CDR2 YYEEEE. DNA of the CDR3: TGTGCCAGCAGCTTCCTAGGAGCGGGAGTGGACGAGCAGTACTTC. Translating gives CASSFLGAGVDEQYF. The full variable domain, rest sourced from reference TRBV5-6 and TRBJ2-7, is DAGVTQSPTHLIKTRGQQVTLRCSPKSGHDTVSWYQQALGQGPQFIFQYYEEEERQRGNFPDRFSGHQFPNYSSELNVNALLLGDSALYLCASSFLGAGVDEQYFGPGTRLTVT.

V usage is TRBV7-8 and J usage is TRBJ2-3; 9 bases map to TRBD1. With 5 bases clipped from V and 4 bases from J, the junction kept 16 bases outside the gene matches. This CDR3 region has 18 residues. Germline CDR1 is SGHVS and CDR2 is FQNEAQ. The CDR3, as DNA: TGTGCCAGCAGCCATAGGACAGGGGCCGCGAGGGAAGCAGATACGCAGTATTTT. Amino acids: CASSHRTGAAREADTQYF.

In this sample, this clone turned up a few times. This chain joins TRBV28 and TRBJ2-5; 7 bases match TRBD2. Germline V lookup: CDR1 MDHEN, CDR2 SYDVKM. The CDR3 is made up of 14 amino acids. V dropped 1 base and J dropped 5; count of bases not matched to a gene: 4. The CDR3 spells CASSLSGRGETQYF. CDR3 coding DNA: TGTGCCAGCAGTTTATCCGGGCGGGGGGAGACCCAGTACTTC.

The gene calls are TRBV15 and TRBJ2-2, with D perhaps matching TRBD2 (6 bases). V gave up 0 bases and J gave up 5 bases, with 13 bases separating them. The CDR3 totals 16 residues. CDR1 and CDR2 (germline): LNHNV, YYDKDF (reference sequence). In DNA form, the CDR3 reads TGTGCCACCAGCAGAGATGGTTCAGGGAGGACCGGGGAGCTGTTTTTT. It translates to CATSRDGSGRTGELFF.

This clone showed up just once. The rearrangement links TRBV7-9 to TRBJ1-2; D might be TRBD1 (5 bases). CDR3 length equals 14 residues. V gave up 7 bases and J gave up 3 bases, with 15 bases separating them. The germline V gene encodes CDR1 SEHNR and CDR2 FQNEAQ (reference sequence). CDR3 in DNA: TGTGCCAGCACCCCCCCGCAGGGCTACTATGGCTACACCTTC. Protein sequence: CASTPPQGYYGYTF.

V and J are TRBV7-9 and TRBJ2-6; unclear D gene. This CDR3 region has 14 residues. Germline CDR1 is SEHNR and CDR2 is FQNEAQ (reference sequence). The V and J ends lost 1 base and 4 bases respectively, with 5 bases between them. The CDR3 DNA reads as TGTGCCAGCAGCTTAGGGGCAGGGGCCAACGTCCTGACTTTC. Protein sequence: CASSLGAGANVLTF.

The DNA for the CDR3 is TGTGCCTGTAAGACAGGGGGTTACGAGCAGTACTTC. Translation gives CACKTGGYEQYF. V and J are TRBV30 and TRBJ2-7; 9 nucleotides agree with TRBD1. Germline trimming cut 6 bases from V and 4 bases from J; bases unmatched to any gene: 4. The CDR3 loop spans 12 amino acids. The germline V gene encodes CDR1 GTSNPN and CDR2 SVGIG (reference sequence). The full variable domain, rest sourced from reference TRBV30 and TRBJ2-7, is SQTIHQWPATLVQPVGSPLSLECTVEGTSNPNLYWYRQAAGRGLQLLFYSVGIGQISSEVPQNLSASRPQDRQFILSSKKLLLSDSGFYLCACKTGGYEQYFGPGTRLTVT.